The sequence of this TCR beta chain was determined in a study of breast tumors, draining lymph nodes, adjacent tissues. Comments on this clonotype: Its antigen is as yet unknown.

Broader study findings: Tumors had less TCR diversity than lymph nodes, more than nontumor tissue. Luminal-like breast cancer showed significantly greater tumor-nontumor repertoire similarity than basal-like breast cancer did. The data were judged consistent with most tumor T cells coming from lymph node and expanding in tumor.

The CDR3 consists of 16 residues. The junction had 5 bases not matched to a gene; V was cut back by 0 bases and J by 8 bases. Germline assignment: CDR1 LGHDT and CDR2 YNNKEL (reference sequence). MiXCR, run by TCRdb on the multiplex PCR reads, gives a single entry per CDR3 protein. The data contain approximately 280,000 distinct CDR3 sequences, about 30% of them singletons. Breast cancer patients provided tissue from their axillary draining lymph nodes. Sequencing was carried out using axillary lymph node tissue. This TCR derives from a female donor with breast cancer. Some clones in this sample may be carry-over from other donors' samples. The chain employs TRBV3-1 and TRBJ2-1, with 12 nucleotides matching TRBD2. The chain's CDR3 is CASSQETSGRFDEQFF. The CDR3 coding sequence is TGTGCCAGCAGCCAAGAAACTAGCGGGAGGTTCGATGAGCAGTTCTTC.